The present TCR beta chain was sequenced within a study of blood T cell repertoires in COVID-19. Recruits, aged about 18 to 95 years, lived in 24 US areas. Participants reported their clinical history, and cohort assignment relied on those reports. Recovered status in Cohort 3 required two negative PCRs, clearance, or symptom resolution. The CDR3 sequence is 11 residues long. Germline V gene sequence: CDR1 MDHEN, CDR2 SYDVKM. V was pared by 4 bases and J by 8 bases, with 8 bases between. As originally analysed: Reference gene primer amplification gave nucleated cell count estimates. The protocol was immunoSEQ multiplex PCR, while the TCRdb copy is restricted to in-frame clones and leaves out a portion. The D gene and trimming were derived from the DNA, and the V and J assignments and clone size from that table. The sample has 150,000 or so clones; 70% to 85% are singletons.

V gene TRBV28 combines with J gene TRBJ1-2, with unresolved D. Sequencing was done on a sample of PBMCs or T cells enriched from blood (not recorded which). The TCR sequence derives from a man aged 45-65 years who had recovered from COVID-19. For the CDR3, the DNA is TGTGCCAGCAGTTCGCAGAGGGGCTACACCTTC. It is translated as CASSSQRGYTF.